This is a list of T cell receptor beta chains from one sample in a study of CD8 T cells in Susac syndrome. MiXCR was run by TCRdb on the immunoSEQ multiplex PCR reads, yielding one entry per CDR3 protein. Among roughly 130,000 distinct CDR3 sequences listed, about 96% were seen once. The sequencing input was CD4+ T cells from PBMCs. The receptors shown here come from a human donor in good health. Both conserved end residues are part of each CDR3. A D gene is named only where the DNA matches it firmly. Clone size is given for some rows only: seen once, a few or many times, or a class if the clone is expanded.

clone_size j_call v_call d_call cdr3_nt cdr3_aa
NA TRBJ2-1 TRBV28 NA TGTGCCAGCAGGTTGGGACACCCCAACAATGAGCAGTTCTTC CASRLGHPNNEQFF
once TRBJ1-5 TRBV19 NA TGTGCCAGTAGGTCGCTCAAACCAAAGGGAGGTAGTCAGCCCCAGCATTTT CASRSLKPKGGSQPQHF
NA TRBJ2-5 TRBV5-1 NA TGCGCCAGCAGCTTCCCGGCAGTACGGGAGACCCAGTACTTC CASSFPAVRETQYF
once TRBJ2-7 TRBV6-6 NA TGTGCCAGCAGTTACCTTGGGGACTTTTCCCCTTACGAGCAGTACTTC CASSYLGDFSPYEQYF
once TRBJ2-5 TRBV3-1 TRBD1 TGTGCCAGCAGACAAAGGACGGGACAGGGCCAGACCCAGTACTTC CASRQRTGQGQTQYF
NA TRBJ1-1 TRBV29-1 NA TGCAGCGTTGAACTGGCGAGCGTCAACACTGAAGCTTTCTTT CSVELASVNTEAFF
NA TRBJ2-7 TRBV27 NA TGTGCCAGCAGTTCAGGCTATACCTCCTACGAGCAGTACTTC CASSSGYTSYEQYF
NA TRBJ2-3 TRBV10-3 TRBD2 TGTGCCACTAAGGGGACAAAATCCCGACTAGCGGGAGATGGGGATACGCAGTATTTT CATKGTKSRLAGDGDTQYF
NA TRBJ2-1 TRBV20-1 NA TGCAGTGCTAGAGATGTAAGCTCCTACAATGAGCAGTTCTTC CSARDVSSYNEQFF
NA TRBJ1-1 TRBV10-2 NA TGCGCCAGCAGTGACAGTTTGATGCGTGCTTTCTTT CASSDSLMRAFF
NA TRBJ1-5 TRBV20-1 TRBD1 TGCAGTGCAGGGGTGACAGGGTCGGGGAACCAGCATTTT CSAGVTGSGNQHF
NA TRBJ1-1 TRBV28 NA TGTGCCAGCAGTTCTACGTGGGGCAGTATGAACACTGAAGCTTTCTTT CASSSTWGSMNTEAFF
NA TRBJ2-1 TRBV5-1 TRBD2 TGCGCCAGCAGCTTCATAGCGGGAGGATCCTACAATGAGCAGTTCTTC CASSFIAGGSYNEQFF
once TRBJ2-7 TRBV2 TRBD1 TGTGCCAGCAGTCTGAGGGGACAGATCGTCGAGCAGTACTTC CASSLRGQIVEQYF
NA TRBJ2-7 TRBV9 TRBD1 TGTGCCAGCAGCGTTCGGGACAGGGCCCCACCCTACGAGCAGTACTTC CASSVRDRAPPYEQYF
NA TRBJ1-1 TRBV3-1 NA TGTGCCAGCAGCCATGATTTGACCTCGGGGACGGTTGAAGCTTTCTTT CASSHDLTSGTVEAFF
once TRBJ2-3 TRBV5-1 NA TGCGCCAGCAGCTTGGAGGGGTCAGATACGCAGTATTTT CASSLEGSDTQYF
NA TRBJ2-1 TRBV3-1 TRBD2 TGTGCCAGCAGCCAAGGGACTAGCGGGTTCCGCTCCTACAATGAGCAGTTCTTC CASSQGTSGFRSYNEQFF
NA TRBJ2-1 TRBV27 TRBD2 TGTGCCAGCAGCCTCACTAGCGGGAGCATCTATGAGCAGTTCTTC CASSLTSGSIYEQFF
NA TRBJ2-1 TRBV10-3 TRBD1 TGTGCCATCAGAGCCGGGACAGGGGCCTACAATGAGCAGTTCTTC CAIRAGTGAYNEQFF
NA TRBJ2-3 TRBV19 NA TGTGCCAGATTGCGGGACACAGATACGCAGTATTTT CARLRDTDTQYF
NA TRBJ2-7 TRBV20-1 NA TGCAGTGCTCGCGGGAAGCCTAACTACGAGCAGTACTTC CSARGKPNYEQYF
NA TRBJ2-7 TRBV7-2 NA TGTGCCAGCAGCTCCCTGGGCAGGGTCTACGAGCAGTACTTC CASSSLGRVYEQYF
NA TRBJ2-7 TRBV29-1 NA TGCAGCGTTGTTATTAAGCCCCCCTACGAGCAGTACTTC CSVVIKPPYEQYF
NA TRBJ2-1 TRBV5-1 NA TGCGCCAGCAGCTTGGACCCGGCTTCGGATGAGCAGTTCTTC CASSLDPASDEQFF
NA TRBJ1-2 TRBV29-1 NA TGCAGCGCGAGACAACTTAACTATGGCTACACCTTC CSARQLNYGYTF
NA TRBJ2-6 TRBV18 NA TGTGCCAGCTCACCGCAAACTCAATCCGGCTCTGGGGCCAACGTCCTGACTTTC CASSPQTQSGSGANVLTF
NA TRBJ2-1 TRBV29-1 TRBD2 TGCAGCGTTGAAAGGACTAGCGGTCACAATGAGCAGTTCTTC CSVERTSGHNEQFF
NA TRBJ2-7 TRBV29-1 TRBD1 TGCAGCGTCTGCCCCTGGGACAGGGGAACCCAGGGCGAGCAGTACTTC CSVCPWDRGTQGEQYF
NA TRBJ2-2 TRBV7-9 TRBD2 TGTGCCAGCAGCTTAGCCGGACTAGTCCCCGGGGAGCTGTTTTTT CASSLAGLVPGELFF
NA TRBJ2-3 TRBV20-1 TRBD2 TGCAGTGCCCGCGGGGGACTCCGCACAGATACGCAGTATTTT CSARGGLRTDTQYF
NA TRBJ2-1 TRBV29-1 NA TGCAGCGTTGGTAAGACAGGCGTCTACAATGAGCAGTTCTTC CSVGKTGVYNEQFF
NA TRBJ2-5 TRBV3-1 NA TGTGCCAGCAGCCAAGGGGGGACCAGGCGAGTTGCCCAGTACTTC CASSQGGTRRVAQYF
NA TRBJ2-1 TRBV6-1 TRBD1 TGTGCCAGCAGTCTCGACAGGGGGCGGAATGAGCAGTTCTTC CASSLDRGRNEQFF
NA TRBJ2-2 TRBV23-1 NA TGCGCCAGCAGTACTCAGGTCCCCGGGGAGCTGTTTTTT CASSTQVPGELFF
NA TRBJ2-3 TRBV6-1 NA TGTGCCAGCATCCCCGGGATAGCCACAGATACGCAGTATTTT CASIPGIATDTQYF
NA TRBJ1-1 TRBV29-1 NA TGCAGCGTCTGCCGGGGGGACACTGAAGCTTTCTTT CSVCRGDTEAFF
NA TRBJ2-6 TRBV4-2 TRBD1 TGTGCCAGCAGCCAAGACCTTCCCAGGGGGTCCCTACCTGGGGCCAACGTCCTGACTTTC CASSQDLPRGSLPGANVLTF
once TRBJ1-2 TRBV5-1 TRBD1 TGCGCCAGCAGCCCGGAGGGACAGGGGTTGGATGGCTACACCTTC CASSPEGQGLDGYTF
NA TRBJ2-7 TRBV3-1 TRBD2 TGTGCCAGCAGCCAAGTGGCTAGCGGGAGTGAGCAGTACTTC CASSQVASGSEQYF
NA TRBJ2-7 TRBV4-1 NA TGCGCCAGCAGCCAAGAGGAGACTTCTACCTTTGGGCAGTACTTC CASSQEETSTFGQYF
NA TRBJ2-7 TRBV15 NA TGTGCCACCAGCACGGAGCGGGCTAGCTACGAGCAGTACTTC CATSTERASYEQYF
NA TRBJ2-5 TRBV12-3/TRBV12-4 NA TGTGCCAGCAGCCCGGCGGCAGTCCTATACTTC CASSPAAVLYF
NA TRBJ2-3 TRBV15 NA TGTGCCACCAGCTCCCGCACAGATACGCAGTATTTT CATSSRTDTQYF
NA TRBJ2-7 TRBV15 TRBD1 TGTGCCACCAGCTCCTCCGGGACAGGCTACGAGCAGTACTTC CATSSSGTGYEQYF
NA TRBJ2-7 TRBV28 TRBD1 TGTGCCAGCAGTCCGACAGGGCTATACTCCTACGAGCAGTACTTC CASSPTGLYSYEQYF
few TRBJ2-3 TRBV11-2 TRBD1 TGTGCCAGCAGCCTAATTGTGACAGGGGATACGCAGTATTTT CASSLIVTGDTQYF
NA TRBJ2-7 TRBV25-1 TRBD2 TGTGCCAGCAGTGACGTGACTAGCGGCCCCTACGAGCAGTACTTC CASSDVTSGPYEQYF
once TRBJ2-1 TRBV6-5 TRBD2 TGTGCCAGCAGGCAGGGACTAGCGGGAGGGAATGAGCAGTTCTTC CASRQGLAGGNEQFF
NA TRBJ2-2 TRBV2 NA TGTGCCAGCAGTAAACAGGGAGGAACCGGGGAGCTGTTTTTT CASSKQGGTGELFF
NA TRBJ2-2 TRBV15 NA TGTGCCACCAGGTTCGCCGGGGAGCTGTTTTTT CATRFAGELFF